The 28 T cell receptor beta chains listed next were all sequenced from one sample in a study of post-analysis software for immune sequencing data. Whole-study findings and limits: Elevated frequency relative to controls characterized a handful of TRBV segments in patients, TRBV5-6, TRBV5-1 and TRBV20-1 among them.

Unique molecular identifiers were built into the TCR beta cDNA libraries. TCRdb ran MiXCR on the PCR reads and lists one entry per CDR3 protein. The top ten clones hold 0.56% of a sample with about 760,000 distinct CDR3 sequences, 25% to 30% of them seen once. Their antigens are not known. The specimen sequenced was blood. These receptors were obtained from a girl aged 5 to 17 with multiple sclerosis.

There are a few counts of this clonotype. This sequence joins TRBV7-2 and TRBJ2-5; D gene unclear. This CDR3 spans 14 amino acids. V was shortened by 5 bases and J by 5 bases, with 15 bases between the two germline ends. In germline, CDR1 is SGHTA, CDR2 FQGNSA. In nucleotides, the CDR3 is TGTGCCAGCAGCCCCGCAGTAGGGCGGGAGACCCAGTACTTC. Encoded protein: CASSPAVGRETQYF.

V gene TRBV7-2 combines with J gene TRBJ1-6, with D perhaps matching TRBD1 (5 bases). V was cut by 1 base and J by 9 bases, with 13 bases left in between. From germline, CDR1 is SGHTA and CDR2 FQGNSA. CDR3 size: 15 residues. Here the CDR3 DNA reads TGTGCCAGCAGCTTAGTTGGGGGGACTAGTTCACCCCTCCACTTT. Translated: CASSLVGGTSSPLHF. Full variable domain (remainder filled in from reference TRBV7-2 and TRBJ1-6): GAGVSQSPSNKVTEKGKDVELRCDPISGHTALYWYRQSLGQGLEFLIYFQGNSAPDKSGLPSDRFSAERTGGSVSTLTIQRTQQEDSAVYLCASSLVGGTSSPLHFGNGTRLTVT.

V usage is TRBV10-3 and J usage is TRBJ2-1, with D unresolved. The CDR3 spans 11 residues. V was shortened by 4 bases and J by 7 bases, with 5 bases between the two germline ends. The germline CDR1 and CDR2 sequences are ENHRY and SYGVKD. The CDR3 nucleotides are TGTGCCATCAGTGCGGAGAATGAGCAGTTCTTC. Amino acid sequence: CAISAENEQFF.

DNA for the CDR3: TGTGCCAGCAGTTTTACCGAACTCTCAGGCTACACCTTC. Translated, it gives CASSFTELSGYTF. The chain links TRBV27 to TRBJ1-2; D is uncertain. The V and J ends lost 3 bases and 8 bases respectively, with 13 bases between them. This CDR3 contains 13 residues. Germline CDR1 is MNHEY and CDR2 is SMNVEV (reference sequence).

The V call is TRBV4-2, the J call TRBJ2-7; possibly TRBD2 for D (6 bases). V lost 3 bases to trimming and J lost 0 bases, with 12 bases between them. CDR1 and CDR2 (germline): LGHNA, YNFKEQ. CDR3 size: 15 residues. The CDR3 coding sequence is TGTGCCAGCAGCCACACGGGGGAGGTCTCCTACGAGCAGTACTTC. Protein: CASSHTGEVSYEQYF.

This clonotype was counted many times. The rearrangement links TRBV29-1 to TRBJ2-7; D not resolved. This CDR3 has 11 residues. V lost 4 bases and J lost 0, with 4 bases in between. Germline V gives CDR1 SQVTM, CDR2 ANQGSEA. The CDR3 DNA reads as TGCAGCGTTGGCCACTCCTACGAGCAGTACTTC. It yields the protein CSVGHSYEQYF.

This CDR3 reads CASSFRRAPYEQYF. The CDR3 nucleotides read TGTGCCAGCAGTTTCCGCAGGGCCCCCTACGAGCAGTACTTC. The chain couples TRBV28 to TRBJ2-7; TRBD1 is a possible D gene (5 bases). The germline V gene has CDR1 MDHEN and CDR2 SYDVKM. Trimming stripped 3 bases from V and 2 bases from J, with 11 bases between. The CDR3 runs to 14 residues.

This sequence joins TRBV7-2 and TRBJ2-5, with 8 positions matching TRBD1. The CDR3 consists of 14 residues. With 5 bases clipped from V and 7 bases from J, the junction kept 9 bases outside the gene matches. In germline, CDR1 is SGHTA, CDR2 FQGNSA. The CDR3 spells CASSGTGSLGTQYF. The CDR3 DNA sequence: TGTGCCAGCAGCGGGACAGGTTCCCTGGGGACCCAGTACTTC.

V is TRBV29-1 and J is TRBJ1-2; 8 bases fit TRBD1. The CDR3 has 14 residues. The V gene's germline CDR1 is SQVTM and CDR2 ANQGSEA. V was pared by 7 bases and J by 0 bases, with 7 bases of the junction left unmatched. The CDR3 bases are TGCAGCGCCCCGACAGGGGCCCCTAACTATGGCTACACCTTC. This gives the protein CSAPTGAPNYGYTF.

The rearrangement joins TRBV29-1 to TRBJ2-5; D gene ambiguous. The CDR3 is made up of 13 amino acids. Germline-derived CDR1 and CDR2 are SQVTM and ANQGSEA. V lost 4 bases, J lost 2 bases, and 11 bases lay in between. In DNA form, the CDR3 reads TGCAGCGTTGCCTTCACTTTACAAGAGACCCAGTACTTC. This sequence encodes CSVAFTLQETQYF.

This clonotype was found a few times. The V gene is TRBV10-3, the J gene TRBJ1-2; D remains ambiguous. This CDR3 spans 16 amino acids. Germline assignment: CDR1 ENHRY and CDR2 SYGVKD. Trimming took 2 bases from V and 6 from J, leaving 19 bases between them. The CDR3 here is CAISEPKRLVDDGYTF. DNA of the CDR3: TGTGCCATCAGTGAGCCTAAACGCCTCGTAGACGATGGCTACACCTTC.

The V gene is TRBV11-2, the J gene TRBJ1-2, with a possible D match to TRBD1 (6 bases). The CDR3 spans 14 residues. The germline gives CDR1 SGHAT, CDR2 FQNNGV. The V end lost 0 bases, the J end lost 7 bases, and 12 bases lay between the germline ends. The CDR3 nucleotides read TGTGCCAGCAGCTTAGATCACAGGGCGGGTGGCTACACCTTC. Amino acid sequence: CASSLDHRAGGYTF.

The chain carries TRBV7-9 and TRBJ2-7, with D perhaps matching TRBD1 (5 bases). Germline V CDR1 and CDR2: SEHNR, FQNEAQ (reference sequence). The ends were cut back, 5 bases at V and 5 bases at J, with 13 bases in the middle. The CDR3 is 13 amino acids. Here the CDR3 reads CASSHSYRNEQYF. The CDR3 coding sequence is TGTGCCAGCAGCCATTCCTACAGGAACGAGCAGTACTTC.

This clonotype was observed many times. V usage is TRBV20-1 and J usage is TRBJ2-5; D is possibly TRBD1 (6 bases). This CDR3 has 14 residues. The germline V gene has CDR1 DFQATT and CDR2 SNEGSKA (reference sequence). V dropped 3 bases and J dropped 1 base, with 12 bases sitting between them. The CDR3 DNA is TGCAGTGCTAGCCCCACAGGGCCCCAAGAGACCCAGTACTTC. Translating it yields CSASPTGPQETQYF.

CDR3 sequence: CASREGHQQQQPQHF. The DNA of the CDR3 is TGTGCCAGCAGGGAGGGACACCAGCAACAGCAGCCCCAGCATTTT. The rearrangement links TRBV2 to TRBJ1-5; maybe TRBD1 (6 bases). The CDR3 extends over 15 amino acids. Germline-derived CDR1 and CDR2 are SNHLY and FYNNEI. V was trimmed by 6 bases and J by 7 bases, leaving 19 bases between them. The variable domain in full, with the rest retrieved from reference TRBV2 and TRBJ1-5, is EPEVTQTPSHQVTQMGQEVILRCVPISNHLYFYWYRQILGQKVEFLVSFYNNEISEKSEIFDDQFSVERPDGSNFTLKIRSTKLEDSAMYFCASREGHQQQQPQHFGDGTRLSIL.

This clonotype was detected only a few times. The chain links TRBV7-2 to TRBJ2-1, with 11 bases matching TRBD1. Per germline, CDR1 SGHTA and CDR2 FQGNSA. After removal of 5 bases from V and 9 bases from J, the junction contained 6 bases not matched to a gene. CDR3 length: 14 amino acids. The CDR3 region has the DNA TGTGCCAGCAGCCGCCCGGGACAGGGGGGTGAGCAGTTCTTC. Translated, it gives CASSRPGQGGEQFF.

This clonotype was observed once. This sequence joins TRBV11-2 and TRBJ2-1, with TRBD2 as a possible D gene (6 bases). V was trimmed by 2 bases and J by 0 bases, leaving 26 bases between them. Germline CDR1 and CDR2: SGHAT and FQNNGV. This CDR3 region has 21 residues. The DNA of the CDR3 is TGTGCCAGCAGCTTATCAGCTTGGGCGGCCACCCTGACTAGCTCCTACAATGAGCAGTTCTTC. It translates to CASSLSAWAATLTSSYNEQFF.

This chain links TRBV2 with TRBJ2-1; 9 positions agree with TRBD2. J gave up 4 bases and V 6 bases, and 7 bases lay outside the gene matches. The CDR3 totals 15 residues. CDR1 and CDR2 from the germline V gene are SNHLY and FYNNEI. The CDR3 DNA follows: TGTGCCAGCAGGTTCGCTAGCGGGATGTACAATGAGCAGTTCTTC. This gives the protein CASRFASGMYNEQFF.

This clonotype was observed many times. The chain uses TRBV5-1 and TRBJ1-5; D is possibly TRBD1 (5 bases). Germline-derived CDR1 and CDR2 are SGHRS and YFSETQ. This CDR3 has 14 amino acids. Trimming pared 4 bases from V and 2 bases from J, leaving 10 bases between. CDR3 sequence reads: CASSPGSGNQPQHF. DNA for the CDR3: TGCGCCAGCAGCCCAGGGTCTGGCAATCAGCCCCAGCATTTT.

This clonotype was seen a few times. The J gene is TRBJ2-5, the V gene TRBV24-1, with D maybe TRBD1 (6 bases). The CDR3 consists of 14 residues. Trimming removed 4 bases from V and 2 bases from J, with 10 bases in between. Germline assignment: CDR1 KGHDR and CDR2 SFDVKD. CDR3 protein: CATSDSGTQETQYF. CDR3 nucleotide sequence: TGTGCCACCAGTGACTCCGGGACACAAGAGACCCAGTACTTC.

This clonotype has a handful of counts. This rearrangement joins TRBV7-9 to TRBJ1-6, with unresolved D. Per germline, CDR1 SEHNR and CDR2 FQNEAQ (reference sequence). Trimming cost V 5 bases and J 7 bases, with 18 bases left between them. CDR3 length: 16 amino acids. CDR3 residues: CASSPPGPVKNSPLHF. The CDR3 DNA follows: TGTGCCAGCAGCCCTCCGGGCCCGGTAAAAAATTCACCCCTCCACTTT.

V is TRBV7-8 and J is TRBJ2-1; D unclear. The CDR3 totals 17 residues. Trimming took 0 bases from V and 5 from J, leaving 17 bases between them. In germline, CDR1 is SGHVS, CDR2 FQNEAQ. This chain's CDR3 is CASSLARGGSSDNEQFF. The CDR3 region has the DNA TGTGCCAGCAGCTTAGCGCGAGGCGGTTCTTCAGACAATGAGCAGTTCTTC.

This clonotype appeared a few times. V gene TRBV5-1 combines with J gene TRBJ1-2, with a weak D call TRBD1 (5 bases). Germline CDR1 and CDR2: SGHRS and YFSETQ. The length of the CDR3 is 15 residues. V shed 1 base and J shed 12 bases, with 22 bases lying between them. The CDR3 DNA sequence: TGCGCCAGCAGCTTGAACGGGGACGCGCTAGTGACTAACACCTTC. Translating it yields CASSLNGDALVTNTF.

The chain couples TRBV28 to TRBJ1-1; D possibly corresponds to TRBD1 (5 bases). The CDR3 extends over 14 amino acids. In germline, CDR1 is MDHEN, CDR2 SYDVKM. V was shortened by 6 bases and J by 5 bases, with 16 bases between the two germline ends. CDR3 loop: CASRTAGDRTEAFF. DNA of the CDR3: TGTGCCAGCAGGACGGCGGGGGACCGGACTGAAGCTTTCTTT. Based on the CDR3 plus reference TRBV28 and TRBJ1-1, the full variable domain is DVKVTQSSRYLVKRTGEKVFLECVQDMDHENMFWYRQDPGLGLRLIYFSYDVKMKEKGDIPEGYSVSREKKERFSLILESASTNQTSMYLCASRTAGDRTEAFFGQGTRLTVV.

This clonotype was picked up many times. The chain combines TRBV20-1 with TRBJ2-1; D not resolved. This CDR3 has 13 amino acids. The germline V gene encodes CDR1 DFQATT and CDR2 SNEGSKA (reference sequence). With 0 bases removed from V and 4 bases from J, the gap between germline ends came to 7 bases. CDR3 sequence: CSARDRQYNEQFF. CDR3 DNA: TGCAGTGCTAGAGATCGGCAGTACAATGAGCAGTTCTTC.

The chain recombines TRBV5-6 with TRBJ2-6; 9 nucleotides align to TRBD1. This CDR3 contains 15 residues. Germline-derived CDR1 and CDR2 are SGHDT and YYEEEE. J was trimmed by 8 bases and V by 1 base; bases with no gene match: 4. CDR3 sequence reads: CASSLPGQGTNVLTF. CDR3 nucleotide sequence: TGTGCCAGCAGCTTGCCGGGACAGGGTACCAACGTCCTGACTTTC.

This clonotype turned up a few times. The chain is built from TRBV6-5 and TRBJ1-2; D gene unclear. The V end was cut by 6 bases, the J end by 2 bases, with 19 bases between. CDR3 size: 16 residues. Germline V gene data show CDR1 as MNHEY and CDR2 as SVGAGI. The CDR3 DNA sequence: TGTGCCAGCAGCCCAAGAACCCTCCCGTACAACTATGGCTACACCTTC. Its translation is CASSPRTLPYNYGYTF.

V usage is TRBV18 and J usage is TRBJ2-1; D is unclear. Judging by the DNA end, TRBJ2-7 fits better; the J call may be wrong. The CDR3 contains 14 residues. Germline loops: CDR1 KGHSH, CDR2 LQKENI. The CDR3 bases are TGTGCCAGCTCACCAGGGCCCTCCTACAATGAGCAGTACTTC. It is translated as CASSPGPSYNEQYF.